This TCR beta chain was found in a study of blood T cell repertoires in COVID-19. Turning to the study itself: Sites in the United States, Italy and Spain provided acute and convalescent COVID-19 samples. Nucleic acid was either cDNA or gDNA, and it came from T cells, B-cell-depleted T cells, or PBMCs.

Original methodology: From reference gene primer amplification, estimates of nucleated cell counts were derived. Clones were sequenced by immunoSEQ multiplex PCR, and TCRdb holds only the in-frame ones, with some missing. V and J calls and clone size follow that table, whereas D and trimming were derived from the DNA. The repertoire holds more than 25,000 clones, 86% seen once, with roughly 22% in the top ten. Germline V gives CDR1 LGHDT, CDR2 YNNKEL (reference sequence). CDR3 size: 14 residues. V was cut by 1 base and J by 5 bases, with 8 bases left in between. This clone is a singleton in its sample.

The sample was peripheral blood. The source is a human donor with active COVID-19. The donor label of this sample is uncertain. This sequence joins TRBV3-1 (or the pseudogene TRBV3-2) and TRBJ1-4; no clear D. CDR3 region: CASSQGRLNEKLFF. CDR3 bases: TGTGCCAGCAGCCAAGGGCGGCTAAATGAAAAACTGTTTTTT.